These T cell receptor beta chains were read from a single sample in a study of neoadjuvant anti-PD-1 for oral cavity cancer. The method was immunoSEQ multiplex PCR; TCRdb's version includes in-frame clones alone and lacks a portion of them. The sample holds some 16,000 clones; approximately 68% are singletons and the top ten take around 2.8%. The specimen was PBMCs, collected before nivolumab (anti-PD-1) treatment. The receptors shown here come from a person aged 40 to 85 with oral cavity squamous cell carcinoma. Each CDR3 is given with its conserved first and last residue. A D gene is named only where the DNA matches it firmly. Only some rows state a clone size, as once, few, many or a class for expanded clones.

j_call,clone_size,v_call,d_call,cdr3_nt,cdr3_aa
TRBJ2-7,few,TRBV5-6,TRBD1,TGTGCCAGCAGCTTGCAGGGGGAGAATCGGCAGCAGTACTTC,CASSLQGENRQQYF
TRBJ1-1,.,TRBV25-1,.,TGTGCCAGCAGTGAGCAGGGATGGACTGAAGCTTTCTTT,CASSEQGWTEAFF
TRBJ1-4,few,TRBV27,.,TGTGCCAGCGGACGGTTTAATGAAAAACTGTTTTTT,CASGRFNEKLFF
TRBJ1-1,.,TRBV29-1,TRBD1,TGCAGCGTTCACAAGGGACAGGGATTTATCACTGAAGCTTTCTTT,CSVHKGQGFITEAFF
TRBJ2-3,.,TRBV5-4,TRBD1,TGTGCCAGCAGCGGGGCAGGGGGAGTCTATACGCAGTATTTT,CASSGAGGVYTQYF
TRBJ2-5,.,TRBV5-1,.,TGCGCCAGCAGCTGGGCCTCTCAAGAGACCCAGTACTTC,CASSWASQETQYF
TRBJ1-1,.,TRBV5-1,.,TGCGCCAGCGGCAGGGCCGGGGTGGGTGAAGCTTTCTTT,CASGRAGVGEAFF
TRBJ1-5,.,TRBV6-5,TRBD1,TGTGCCAGCAGATCCGGGACAGGGGGCAATCAGCCCCAGCATTTT,CASRSGTGGNQPQHF
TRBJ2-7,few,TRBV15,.,TGTGCCACCAGCAACCCGGGACTGGGGTACGAGCAGTACTTC,CATSNPGLGYEQYF
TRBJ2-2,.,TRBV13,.,TGTGCCAGCAGCTTTCCCAGAGGCACCGGGGAGCTGTTTTTT,CASSFPRGTGELFF
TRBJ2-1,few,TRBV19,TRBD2,TGTGCCAGTAGAAGCCTGGCTAGCGGGGACAATGAGCAGTTCTTC,CASRSLASGDNEQFF
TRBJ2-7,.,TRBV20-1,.,TGCAGTGCTAGACATGTTCTAGGGCAGTACTTC,CSARHVLGQYF
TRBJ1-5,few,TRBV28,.,TGTGCCAGCAGTTTAAGGGGAGCCGTAGGTGGCAATCAGCCCCAGCATTTT,CASSLRGAVGGNQPQHF
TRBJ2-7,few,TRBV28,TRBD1,TGTGCCAGCAGTCCGACAGGGGGCCCCTACGAGCAGTACTTC,CASSPTGGPYEQYF
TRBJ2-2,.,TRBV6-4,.,TGTGCCAGCCGCGCCGAATTTAACACCGGGGAGCTGTTTTTT,CASRAEFNTGELFF
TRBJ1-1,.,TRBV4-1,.,TGCGCCAGCAGCCAAGTCGAAAGACCGACAATGAACACTGAAGCTTTCTTT,CASSQVERPTMNTEAFF
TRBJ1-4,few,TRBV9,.,TGTGCCAGCAGCGACGAAAGGGCAGAAGAAAAACTGTTTTTT,CASSDERAEEKLFF
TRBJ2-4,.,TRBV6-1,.,TGTGCCAGCAGTACCGGGGTGGGGACGGCGGACATTCAGTACTTC,CASSTGVGTADIQYF
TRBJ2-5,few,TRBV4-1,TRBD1,TGCGCCAGCAGCGAACACAGGGGGGCGGCGACCCAGTACTTC,CASSEHRGAATQYF
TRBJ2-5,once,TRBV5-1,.,TGCGCCAGCAGCTTGGCGGGAATAGGAGGGGGCCCCCAAGAGACCCAGTACTTC,CASSLAGIGGGPQETQYF
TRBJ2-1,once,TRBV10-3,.,TGTGCCATCAGTGAACCCGACTACAATGAGCAGTTCTTC,CAISEPDYNEQFF
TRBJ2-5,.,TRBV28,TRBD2,TGTGCCAGCAGTTTAGAAGCGGGAGCGAAGACCCAGTACTTC,CASSLEAGAKTQYF
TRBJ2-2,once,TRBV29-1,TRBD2,TGCAGCGTCGCAAGCGGGAGGAACACCGGGGAGCTGTTTTTT,CSVASGRNTGELFF
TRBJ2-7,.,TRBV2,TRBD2,TGTGCCAGCAGTGTCGGTAGCGGGAGGGCCCAGGAGCAGTACTTC,CASSVGSGRAQEQYF
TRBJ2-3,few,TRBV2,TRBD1,TGTGCCAGCAGTGGACAGGGGGCCACAGATACGCAGTATTTT,CASSGQGATDTQYF
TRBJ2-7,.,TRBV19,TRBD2,TGTGCCAGTAGTATGAGGCCCGAGCGGGAGGTCCACGAGCAGTACTTC,CASSMRPEREVHEQYF
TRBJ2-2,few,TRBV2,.,TGTGCCAGCAGTTCTGGACAGTTAGCCCCCGGGGAGCTGTTTTTT,CASSSGQLAPGELFF
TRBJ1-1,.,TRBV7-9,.,TGTGCCAGCAGCTTAGGGGGCTTTACTTTGTCTGAAGCTTTCTTT,CASSLGGFTLSEAFF
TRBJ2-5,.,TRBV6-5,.,TGTGCCAGCAAACTCAGGGGCACGGAGACCCAGTACTTC,CASKLRGTETQYF
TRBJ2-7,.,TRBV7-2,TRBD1,TGTGCCAGCAGCCCCCGACAGGGGGGCTACGAGCAGTACTTC,CASSPRQGGYEQYF
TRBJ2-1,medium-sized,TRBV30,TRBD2,TGTGCCTGGAGTGCCGGGACTACCCCATACAATGAGCAGTTCTTC,CAWSAGTTPYNEQFF
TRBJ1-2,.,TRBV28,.,TGTGCCAGCAGTTTGGACAGCTATGGCTACACCTTC,CASSLDSYGYTF
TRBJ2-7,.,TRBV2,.,TGTGCCAGCAGTGACCTCCTTGTAGCCTACGAGCAGTACTTC,CASSDLLVAYEQYF
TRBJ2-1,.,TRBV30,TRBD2,TGTGCCTGGAAAGGGACTAGTAGGGTGGACAATGAGCAGTTCTTC,CAWKGTSRVDNEQFF
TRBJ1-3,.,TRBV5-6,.,TGTGCCAGCAGCTTGGCCGGGGGATCTGGAAACACCATATATTTT,CASSLAGGSGNTIYF
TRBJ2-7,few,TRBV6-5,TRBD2,TGTGCCAGCAGTCCTAGCGGGCCGTTTCACGAGCAGTACTTC,CASSPSGPFHEQYF
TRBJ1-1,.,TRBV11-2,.,TGTGCCAGCAGCTTAACTGGGAAGAACACTGAAGCTTTCTTT,CASSLTGKNTEAFF
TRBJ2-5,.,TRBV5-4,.,TGTGCCAGCAGCGGGAGCCAACAAGAGACCCAGTACTTC,CASSGSQQETQYF
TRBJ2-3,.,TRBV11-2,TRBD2,TGTGCCAGCCGCCCACTAGCGGGAGGGCGCGAGCAGTATTTT,CASRPLAGGREQYF
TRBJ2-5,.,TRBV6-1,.,TGTGCCAGTATAGGGCGGAGATCGGCAGAGACCCAGTACTTC,CASIGRRSAETQYF
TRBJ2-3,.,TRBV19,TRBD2,TGTGCCAGTAGAACCGGAGGCCTAGCGGGAATGGTTCTGTATTTT,CASRTGGLAGMVLYF
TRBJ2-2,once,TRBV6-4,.,TGTGCCAGCAGTGCGGGTTCGGGCTTCGGGGAGCTGTTTTTT,CASSAGSGFGELFF
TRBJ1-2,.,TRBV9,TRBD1,TGTGCCAGCAGCGCCTGGACAGGGGGCAGGGGCTACACCTTC,CASSAWTGGRGYTF
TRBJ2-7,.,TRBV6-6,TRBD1,TGTGCCAGCAGACGGGACAGGGGCTACGAGCAGTACTTC,CASRRDRGYEQYF
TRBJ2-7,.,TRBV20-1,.,TGCAGTTCCGGTGACCCCTACGAGCAGTACTTC,CSSGDPYEQYF
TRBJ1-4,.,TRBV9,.,TGTGCCAGCAGCTCAGGTCAAACTAATGAAAAACTGTTTTTT,CASSSGQTNEKLFF
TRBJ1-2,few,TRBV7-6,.,TGTGCCAGCAGCTCTTACAGGGAAAAAGGCTATGGCTACACCTTC,CASSSYREKGYGYTF